This T cell receptor beta chain is from a study of monozygotic twins with inflammatory bowel disease. Germline V gives CDR1 MNHNY, CDR2 SVGAGI (reference sequence). CDR3 length: 14 residues. TCRdb derives one entry per CDR3 protein from the 5' RACE reads, leaving out DNA. The ten most abundant clones cover over 2% of a sample with fewer than 350,000 distinct CDR3 sequences. The sequencing sample was made of blood. The TCR comes from a human donor with ulcerative colitis or Crohn's disease, or a healthy co-twin of an affected twin (not recorded which). The chain links TRBV6-6 to TRBJ1-2; the D call of TRBD1 rests on TCRdb alone, since no DNA is present to check it. This CDR3 reads CASSLGGANYGYTF.